This T cell receptor beta chain was captured by sequencing in a study of neurological immune-mediated disorders. Study-level points and caveats: Expansion of TCR clones was greatest in HTLV-1-associated myelopathy and smallest in multiple sclerosis, where it fell below that of healthy controls. The absence of shared CDR3 amino acid sequences among expanded clones across subjects suggests private repertoires in all groups.

In germline, CDR1 is MNHEY, CDR2 SMNVEV (reference sequence). V lost 5 bases and J 8 bases, leaving 18 bases between the germline ends. This CDR3 spans 14 amino acids. MiXCR, applied by TCRdb to the 5' RACE reads, yields one record per CDR3 protein. This sample has more than 45,000 distinct CDR3 sequences, with roughly 3.3% found just once. To note about this clonotype: Its cognate antigen is unknown.

The receptor's source is a woman aged 30 to 39 with multiple sclerosis. Sequencing input: PBMCs. The chain has TRBV27 and TRBJ1-2, with D possibly TRBD1 on 6 matching bases. The CDR3 sequence is CASSALGAPGGYTF. Written as DNA, the CDR3 is TGTGCCAGCAGTGCTCTGGGGGCCCCCGGGGGCTACACCTTC.